The 8 T cell receptor beta chains below were found in one sample sequenced in a study of CD8 T cells in ankylosing spondylitis. A single record per CDR3 protein comes from TCRdb applying MiXCR to the 5' RACE reads. The sample has some 250,000 distinct CDR3 sequences; around 7.8% are singletons. The sequenced material came from blood, either unsorted or a sorted T cell fraction (not recorded which). The receptor set was obtained from a male donor with ankylosing spondylitis or in good health (not recorded which).

Many counts were recorded for this clonotype. The chain recombines TRBV3-1 with TRBJ2-7, with D tentatively TRBD2 (5 bases). V was trimmed by 6 bases and J by 3 bases, leaving 18 bases between them. The CDR3 totals 15 residues. Germline CDR1 LGHDT, CDR2 YNNKEL (reference sequence). CDR3 sequence reads: CASSLTQRSNYEQYF. Here the CDR3 DNA reads TGTGCCAGCAGTCTTACACAGCGGTCTAACTACGAGCAGTACTTC.

This clonotype has at least ten counts. This chain links TRBV7-2 with TRBJ2-7, with TRBD1 as a possible D gene (6 bases). Germline values: CDR1 SGHTA, CDR2 FQGNSA. The CDR3 runs to 14 residues. The V end lost 3 bases, the J end lost 0 bases, and 9 bases lay between the germline ends. The CDR3 reads CASSFRQVSYEQYF. The DNA of the CDR3 is TGTGCCAGCAGCTTCAGACAGGTCTCCTACGAGCAGTACTTC.

This clonotype was observed a handful of times. The rearrangement links TRBV30 to TRBJ2-2, with D perhaps matching TRBD2 (5 bases). With 3 bases removed from V and 1 base from J, the gap between germline ends came to 18 bases. Germline V gene sequence: CDR1 GTSNPN, CDR2 SVGIG (reference sequence). The CDR3 runs 17 residues. The CDR3 sequence is CAWSAGRVAGNTGELFF. The DNA of the CDR3 is TGTGCCTGGAGCGCCGGGCGGGTAGCAGGGAACACCGGGGAGCTGTTTTTT.

This clonotype was recorded a few times. The chain recombines TRBV7-2 with TRBJ2-1; the D is unclear. Germline V gene sequence: CDR1 SGHTA, CDR2 FQGNSA. V was shortened by 4 bases and J by 7 bases, with 11 bases between the two germline ends. The CDR3 covers 13 residues. CDR3: CASSSPPLNEQFF. DNA for the CDR3: TGTGCCAGCAGCTCACCACCGTTGAATGAGCAGTTCTTC.

V and J are TRBV7-2 and TRBJ2-1; D unresolved. The CDR3 consists of 17 residues. The germline V gene has CDR1 SGHTA and CDR2 FQGNSA. Trimming stripped 5 bases from V and 8 bases from J, with 25 bases between. CDR3 loop: CASSPIGRGLKWDEQFF. In nucleotides, the CDR3 is TGTGCCAGCAGCCCGATCGGGCGAGGATTAAAGTGGGATGAGCAGTTCTTC.

In this sample, this clonotype turned up a few times. The chain links TRBV4-1 to TRBJ2-2, with a tentative D call TRBD2 (6 bases). The CDR3 runs to 16 residues. From germline, CDR1 is MGHRA and CDR2 YSYEKL. Trimming left V 1 base short and J 3 bases short, with 12 bases between. CDR3 DNA sequence: TGCGCCAGCAGCCAAGGGCGACTAGGGGACACCGGGGAGCTGTTTTTT. It codes for CASSQGRLGDTGELFF.

This clonotype was counted between two and nine times. This chain uses TRBV7-8 with TRBJ2-2; D might be TRBD2 (5 bases). Looked up from germline, CDR1 is SGHVS and CDR2 is FQNEAQ. The CDR3 length is 15 residues. Trimming shortened V by 3 bases and J by 0 bases, and 8 bases separated the two germline ends. CDR3 in amino acids: CASSLAGSNTGELFF. DNA for the CDR3: TGTGCCAGCAGCTTGGCGGGCTCGAACACCGGGGAGCTGTTTTTT.

This clonotype was seen many times. The chain joins TRBV7-2 to TRBJ2-7, with 7 bases lining up with TRBD1. The V segment lost 5 bases and the J segment 4 bases; nucleotides outside the gene matches: 2. CDR3 length equals 12 residues. Germline lookup yields CDR1 SGHTA and CDR2 FQGNSA. This CDR3 is CASSRGQYEQYF. CDR3 nucleotides: TGTGCCAGCAGCAGGGGGCAATACGAGCAGTACTTC.